The rows below give T cell receptor beta chains drawn from one sample of a study of T cells in Graves' hyperthyroidism and ophthalmopathy. TCRdb reanalysed the multiplex PCR reads using MiXCR and keeps one entry per CDR3 protein. Seen here are 250,000 or so distinct CDR3 sequences, more than 14% observed once, and the top ten hold about an eighth. Sequencing was done on a sample of blood. These receptors were obtained from a woman in her thirties or forties with Graves' hyperthyroidism that later progressed to Graves' ophthalmopathy. Both conserved end residues are trimmed from each CDR3. Each record gives: J gene, V gene, CDR3 protein.

j_gene: TRBJ2-1; v_gene: TRBV3-1; CDR3aa: ASSRIAGSEQF
j_gene: TRBJ2-7; v_gene: TRBV9; CDR3aa: ASSLSGGQVGYEQY
j_gene: TRBJ1-2; v_gene: TRBV7-9; CDR3aa: ASSLRGQGYGYT
j_gene: TRBJ2-1; v_gene: TRBV28; CDR3aa: ASTSTAVISGINEQF
j_gene: TRBJ2-7; v_gene: TRBV12-3/TRBV12-4; CDR3aa: ASSRDRSYEQY
j_gene: TRBJ2-7; v_gene: TRBV5-6; CDR3aa: ASSFSDYEQY
j_gene: TRBJ2-3; v_gene: TRBV5-1; CDR3aa: ASSLGNRDRRTDTQY
j_gene: TRBJ2-3; v_gene: TRBV4-1; CDR3aa: ASSSGPLITDTQY
j_gene: TRBJ2-1; v_gene: TRBV27; CDR3aa: ASSLRGSGTHEQF
j_gene: TRBJ2-3; v_gene: TRBV5-4; CDR3aa: ASSPDRRLDSDTQY
j_gene: TRBJ2-7; v_gene: TRBV20-1; CDR3aa: SAKGGYEQY
j_gene: TRBJ2-2; v_gene: TRBV2; CDR3aa: ASKSQTGTSPNTGELF
j_gene: TRBJ1-2; v_gene: TRBV6-1; CDR3aa: ASRRDTNYGYT
j_gene: TRBJ1-5; v_gene: TRBV20-1; CDR3aa: SAQDSPMRQPQH
j_gene: TRBJ1-2; v_gene: TRBV4-2; CDR3aa: ASSQELDTYGYT
j_gene: TRBJ1-2; v_gene: TRBV10-3; CDR3aa: AISAGGIYGYT
j_gene: TRBJ2-1; v_gene: TRBV5-1; CDR3aa: ASSPSRTSGSSEQF
j_gene: TRBJ1-2; v_gene: TRBV24-1; CDR3aa: ATSEAGANYGYT
j_gene: TRBJ2-1; v_gene: TRBV29-1; CDR3aa: SVTSPHRRDNEQF
j_gene: TRBJ2-1; v_gene: TRBV30; CDR3aa: AWSSLLSGSKYNEQF
j_gene: TRBJ1-1; v_gene: TRBV5-1; CDR3aa: ASSLVGQDTEAF
j_gene: TRBJ1-2; v_gene: TRBV27; CDR3aa: ASSPRDRLSNYGYT
j_gene: TRBJ2-1; v_gene: TRBV19; CDR3aa: ASSIPLAVEQF